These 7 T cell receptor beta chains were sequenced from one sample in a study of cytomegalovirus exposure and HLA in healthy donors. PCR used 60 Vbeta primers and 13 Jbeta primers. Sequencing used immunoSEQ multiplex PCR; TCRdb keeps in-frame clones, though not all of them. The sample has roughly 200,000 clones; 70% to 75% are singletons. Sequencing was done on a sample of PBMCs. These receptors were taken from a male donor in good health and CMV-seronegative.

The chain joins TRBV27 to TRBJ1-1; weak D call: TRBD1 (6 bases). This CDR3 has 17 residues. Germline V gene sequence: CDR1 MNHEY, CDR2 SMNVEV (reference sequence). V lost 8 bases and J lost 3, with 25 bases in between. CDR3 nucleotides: TGTGCCAGCGGGACATTGGCAGGGTCAGGGACGGACACTGAAGCTTTCTTT. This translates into CASGTLAGSGTDTEAFF.

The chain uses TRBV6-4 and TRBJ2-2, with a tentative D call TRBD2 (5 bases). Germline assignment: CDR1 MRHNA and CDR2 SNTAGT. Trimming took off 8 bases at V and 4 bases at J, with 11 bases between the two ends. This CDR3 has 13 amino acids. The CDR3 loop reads CASSRDFTGELFF. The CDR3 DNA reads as TGTGCCAGCTCTCGGGATTTCACCGGGGAGCTGTTTTTT.

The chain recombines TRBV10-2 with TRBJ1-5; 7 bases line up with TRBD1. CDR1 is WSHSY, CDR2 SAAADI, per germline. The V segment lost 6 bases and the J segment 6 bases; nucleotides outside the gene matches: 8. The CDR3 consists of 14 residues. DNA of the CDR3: TGCGCCAGCAGGTCTGACAGGGAGGTTCAGCCCCAGCATTTT. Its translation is CASRSDREVQPQHF.

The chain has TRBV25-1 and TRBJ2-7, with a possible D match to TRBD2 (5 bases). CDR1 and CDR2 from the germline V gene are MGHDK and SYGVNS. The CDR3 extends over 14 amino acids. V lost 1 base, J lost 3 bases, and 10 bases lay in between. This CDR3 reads CASSELGGSYEQYF. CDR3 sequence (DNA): TGTGCCAGCAGTGAATTAGGTGGGAGCTACGAGCAGTACTTC.

This CDR3 is CASSLGDSGLDYGYTF. The CDR3 region has the DNA TGTGCCAGCAGCTTAGGAGACAGCGGACTAGACTATGGCTACACCTTC. The chain links TRBV7-2 to TRBJ1-2, with D maybe TRBD1 (5 bases). The germline CDR1 and CDR2 sequences are SGHTA and FQGNSA. The V end lost 1 base, the J end lost 3 bases, and 15 bases lay between the germline ends. The CDR3 spans 16 residues.

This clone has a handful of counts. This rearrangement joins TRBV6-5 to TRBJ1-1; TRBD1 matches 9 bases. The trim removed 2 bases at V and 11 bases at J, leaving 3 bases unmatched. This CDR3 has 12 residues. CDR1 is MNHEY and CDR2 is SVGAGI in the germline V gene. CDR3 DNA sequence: TGTGCCAGCAGTTACGGGGGACAGGGCGCTTTCTTT. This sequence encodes CASSYGGQGAFF.

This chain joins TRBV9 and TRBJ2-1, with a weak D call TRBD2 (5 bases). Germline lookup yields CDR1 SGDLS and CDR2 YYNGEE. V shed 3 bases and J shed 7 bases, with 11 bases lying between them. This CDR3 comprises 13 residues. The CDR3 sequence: CASSASGENEQFF. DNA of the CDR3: TGTGCCAGCAGCGCTAGTGGGGAGAATGAGCAGTTCTTC.